This note documents a single T cell receptor beta chain sequence. The antigen is unknown. This record comes from a study of CD8 T cells in ankylosing spondylitis. General study points: Among TCR beta sequences, a motif of fewer than 10 highly homologous variants appeared characteristic of ankylosing spondylitis blood.

The germline V and J ends were trimmed by 5 bases and 5 bases, with 12 bases remaining between them. There are 13 residues in the CDR3. TCRdb re-analysed the 5' RACE reads in MiXCR, keeping a single row per CDR3 protein. The data show a few hundred thousand distinct CDR3 sequences, 20% to 30% seen once. J is TRBJ1-1 and V is TRBV12-3 or TRBV12-4, with D perhaps TRBD1 (6 bases). The specimen was blood, either unsorted or a sorted T cell fraction (not recorded which). The origin of this receptor is a male donor with ankylosing spondylitis or in good health (not recorded which). The CDR3 region is CASSMRGGTEAFF. DNA of the CDR3: TGTGCCAGCAGTATGAGGGGGGGTACTGAAGCTTTCTTT.